Described below is a single T cell receptor beta chain sequence and its context. This clonotype was seen only a few times. Its target antigen remains unknown. Per-base quality was not reported, and no clone a single base away is much larger than it. Trimming costs V 0 bases and J 5 bases, and their ends lie 16 bases apart. The CDR3 measures 16 amino acids from cysteine to phenylalanine. Of all the DNA, just the CDR3 is kept, 48 bases in frame from base 1. Taken from the germline V gene, the CDR1 and CDR2 loops are SNHLY and FYNNEI. PBMCs were isolated by Ficoll-Paque density gradient centrifugation. This sample is part of a study of T-cell memory formation after mild COVID-19 (dated by TCRdb to the early 2020s). At the level of the whole study: TCR sequence clusters from the two donors were found to be largely donor specific. In a couple of donors, T-cell clones that expanded and contracted after mild COVID-19 were tracked by sequencing TCRalpha and TCRbeta repertoires over time. The cohort was made up of two young adult volunteers, one female and one male, who were previously healthy.

What the work shows at the level of the full study, not this receptor alone: Contracting CD4+ clones turned up mainly in the CM and EM memory subsets, whereas EMRA was where CD8+ clones were enriched. Clones that contracted from day 15 to 85 showed balanced CD4/CD8 phenotypes, whereas a second wave of clones that expanded from day 15 to 37 leaned towards CD4+. The study included only a couple of mild cases, and larger cohorts that include severe cases with pre-infection samples were judged to be necessary. Whether the second-wave clones peaking on day 37 were SARS-CoV-2 specific was not confirmed. The detection of some responding clones in pre-infection memory suggests that pre-existing cross-reactive memory T cells joined the SARS-CoV-2 response.

Sequencing instrument: Illumina NovaSeq 6000. Using 5'RACE with constant-segment primers, TCRalpha and TCRbeta cDNA libraries were constructed, with sample barcodes and unique molecular identifiers added in the process. Trizol reagent was used to extract RNA from every sample. Libraries were amplified in two PCR steps, with a second sample barcode and Illumina TruSeq adapters added in the second step. Libraries were sequenced on an Illumina NovaSeq with 2 x 150 bp paired-end reads. The original pipeline was this. The reads were demultiplexed and collapsed into UMI-guided consensus sequences using migec v1.2.7. Using mixcr v2.1.11, the UMI consensuses were aligned to TRA and TRB V and J templates and assembled into clonotypes. Clonotypes were classified as expanded or contracted when called significant by both edgeR and NoisET, with noise models trained on biological replicates. For edgeR calls, the thresholds were a false discovery rate-adjusted p below 0.01 and a log2 fold-change of 1. As an exploratory analysis of dynamics, max-normalized trajectories of the 1000 most abundant clonotypes were examined with PCA combined with hierarchical clustering. Separately sequenced CD4+ and CD8+ repertoires were used to assign the CD4 or CD8 phenotype of responding clones. TCRdb reprocessed the public reads (quality trimming at Q25 with fastp, clone calling with MiXCR) and kept in-frame beta chains. Records with the same CDR3 protein are collapsed into one entry carrying the most frequent genes and DNA. TCRdb's processing, not the authors' own work, is the source of the V and J calls. The sample table shows 190,000 or so distinct CDR3 sequences, and about 21% are seen once. The ten largest clones capture more than 20% of the sample.

The sequencing sample was made of PBMCs or a T cell subset sorted from them (not recorded which). The chain is assembled from TRBV2 and TRBJ1-2, with an unclear D gene assignment. This receptor was obtained from an adult woman who had mild COVID-19 (a few samples of this study predate the infection). The sample titles of this study are shuffled in the database, so cell type and time point are left out; the donor was told from shared clones. The DNA sequence is given as TGTGCCAGCAGTGAAGCTCGCAGCTCCTACAAATATGGCTACACCTTC. Translated, it gives CASSEARSSYKYGYTF.